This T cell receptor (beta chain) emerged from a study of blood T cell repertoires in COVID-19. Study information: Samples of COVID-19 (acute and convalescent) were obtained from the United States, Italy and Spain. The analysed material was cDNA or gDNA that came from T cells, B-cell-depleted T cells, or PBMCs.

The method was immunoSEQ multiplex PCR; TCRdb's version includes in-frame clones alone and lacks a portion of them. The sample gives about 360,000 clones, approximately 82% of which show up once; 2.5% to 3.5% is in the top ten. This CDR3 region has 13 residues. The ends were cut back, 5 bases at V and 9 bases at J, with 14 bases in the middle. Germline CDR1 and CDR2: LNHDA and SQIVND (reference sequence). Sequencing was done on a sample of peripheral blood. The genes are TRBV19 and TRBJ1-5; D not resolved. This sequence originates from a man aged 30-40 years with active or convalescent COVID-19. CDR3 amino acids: CASSAQTVPPQHF. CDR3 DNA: TGTGCCAGTAGTGCCCAAACAGTGCCGCCCCAGCATTTT.